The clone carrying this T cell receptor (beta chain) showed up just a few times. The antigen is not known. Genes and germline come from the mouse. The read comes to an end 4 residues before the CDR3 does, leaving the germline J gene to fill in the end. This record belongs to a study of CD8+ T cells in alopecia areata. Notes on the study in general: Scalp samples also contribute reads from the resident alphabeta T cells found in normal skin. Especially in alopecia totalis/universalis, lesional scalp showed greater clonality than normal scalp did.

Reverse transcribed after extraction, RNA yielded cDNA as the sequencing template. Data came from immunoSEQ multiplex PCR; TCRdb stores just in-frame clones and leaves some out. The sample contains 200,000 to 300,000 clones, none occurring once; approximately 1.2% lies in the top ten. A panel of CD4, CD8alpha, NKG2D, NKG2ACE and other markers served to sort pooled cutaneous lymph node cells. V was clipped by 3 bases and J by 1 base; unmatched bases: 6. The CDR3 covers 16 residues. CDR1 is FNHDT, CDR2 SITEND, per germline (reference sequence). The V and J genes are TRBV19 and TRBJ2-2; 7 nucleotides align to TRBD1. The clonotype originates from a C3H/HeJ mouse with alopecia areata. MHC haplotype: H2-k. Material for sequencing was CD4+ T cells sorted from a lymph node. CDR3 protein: CASSTSGTENTGQLYF. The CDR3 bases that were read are TGTGCCAGCAGTACATCCGGGACAGAAAACACCGGG.